The table lists the clone carrying this TCR beta chain with a few counts. As yet, its antigen is unknown. The TCR beta libraries were generated through quantitative 5'-RACE incorporating molecular barcodes. TCRdb used MiXCR to reprocess the 5' RACE reads, holding one entry per CDR3 protein. Of a few hundred thousand distinct CDR3 sequences in the sample, around 24% are singletons; the top ten hold roughly a sixth. The entry originates in a study of CD8 T cells in ankylosing spondylitis. Looked up from germline, CDR1 is SNHLY and CDR2 is FYNNEI. J gave up 6 bases and V 6 bases, and 9 bases lay outside the gene matches. The CDR3 totals 14 residues. General study results and limits: Clones tied to disease were said to be significantly enriched in matched ankylosing spondylitis synovial fluid. A CD8+ phenotype characterized the disease-linked clones, which were relatively rare in peripheral blood. It appeared that ankylosing spondylitis blood was characterized by a TCR beta motif of fewer than 10 highly homologous variants. Earlier literature documents some of the motif variants in reactive arthritis synovial fluid and blood.

The rearrangement uses TRBV2 and TRBJ2-7, with 9 bases fitting TRBD1. Sequences were obtained from blood, either unsorted or a sorted T cell fraction (not recorded which). This receptor was taken from a male donor with ankylosing spondylitis. CDR3 bases: TGTGCCAGCAGACTTGACAGGGGGAACGGCGAGCAGTACTTC. Translation: CASRLDRGNGEQYF.